What follows are 8 T cell receptor beta chains derived from one specimen sequenced in a study of blood T cell repertoires in COVID-19. Sequencing used immunoSEQ multiplex PCR; TCRdb keeps in-frame clones, though not all of them. The data hold about 300,000 clones, with approximately 84% observed a single time. Material for sequencing was peripheral blood. All receptors derive from a human donor with COVID-19, enrolled during active disease. The donor label of this sample is uncertain.

The V gene is TRBV5-1, the J gene TRBJ2-3; maybe TRBD2 (6 bases). CDR3 size: 15 residues. V was trimmed by 6 bases and J by 0 bases, leaving 14 bases between them. Germline values: CDR1 SGHRS, CDR2 YFSETQ. DNA of the CDR3: TGCGCCAGCAATGACCCCAGCGGGAGCACAGATACGCAGTATTTT. It translates to CASNDPSGSTDTQYF.

The chain carries TRBV30 and TRBJ2-7, with D possibly matching TRBD1 (5 bases). This CDR3 comprises 15 residues. Germline V gene sequence: CDR1 GTSNPN, CDR2 SVGIG (reference sequence). V was clipped by 3 bases and J by 8 bases, with 23 bases between them. Here the CDR3 DNA reads TGTGCCTGGAGATCGATGACAAGGGGCCCCGCCCAGCAGTACTTC. Amino acids: CAWRSMTRGPAQQYF.

The chain combines TRBV30 with TRBJ2-2, with 15 bases that match TRBD2. CDR1 is GTSNPN and CDR2 is SVGIG in the germline V gene (reference sequence). There are 17 residues in the CDR3. V was clipped by 3 bases and J by 5 bases; unmatched bases: 7. The CDR3: CAWSDPGTSGGTGELFF. In DNA, the CDR3 is TGTGCCTGGAGCGACCCTGGGACTAGCGGGGGGACCGGGGAGCTGTTTTTT.

This clone came up once. This rearrangement joins TRBV9 to TRBJ1-1; D not resolved. The V gene's germline CDR1 is SGDLS and CDR2 YYNGEE. V lost 0 bases and J 1 base, leaving 4 bases between the germline ends. This CDR3 is built from 13 residues. The CDR3 DNA reads as TGTGCCAGCAGCGTAGCCCAGAACACTGAAGCTTTCTTT. Translation gives CASSVAQNTEAFF.

The rearrangement links TRBV6-5 to TRBJ1-5; the D gene is possibly TRBD1 (5 bases). This CDR3 spans 14 amino acids. Germline-derived CDR1 and CDR2 are MNHEY and SVGAGI. V lost 9 bases and J 7 bases, leaving 19 bases between the germline ends. The CDR3 protein is CARIYSGGCQPQHF. CDR3 in DNA: TGTGCCAGGATATATAGCGGGGGTTGCCAGCCCCAGCATTTT.

In its sample, this clone was seen many times. This chain connects TRBV3-1 (or the pseudogene TRBV3-2) to TRBJ2-1; maybe TRBD2 (6 bases). The CDR3 contains 14 residues. CDR1 and CDR2 (germline): LGHDT, YNNKEL (reference sequence). V lost 2 bases and J lost 4, with 9 bases in between. The CDR3 bases are TGTGCCAGCAGCCAATCGGGACTTTACAATGAGCAGTTCTTC. Its protein product is CASSQSGLYNEQFF.

This clone was seen once. The chain has TRBV5-4 and TRBJ2-5, with D tentatively TRBD2 (6 bases). The CDR3 is 15 amino acids. V was trimmed by 0 bases and J by 5 bases, leaving 14 bases between them. The V gene's germline CDR1 is SGHNT and CDR2 YYREEE (reference sequence). The CDR3 sequence: CASSLAMGGWETQYF. The CDR3 DNA sequence: TGTGCCAGCAGCTTGGCCATGGGGGGATGGGAGACCCAGTACTTC.

This clone was seen only once. V is TRBV3-1 (or the pseudogene TRBV3-2) and J is TRBJ2-5; 12 bases are a match to TRBD1. Germline lookup yields CDR1 LGHDT and CDR2 YNNKEL (reference sequence). With 4 bases clipped from V and 5 bases from J, the junction kept 8 bases outside the gene matches. The CDR3 consists of 16 residues. CDR3 DNA: TGTGCCAGCAGCCTGGGACAGGGGGCCCCCGGGGAGACCCAGTACTTC. It codes for CASSLGQGAPGETQYF.